Presented here are 17 T cell receptor beta chains from one specimen sequenced in a study of molecular identifiers for immune sequencing clone quantification. TCRdb passed the PCR reads through MiXCR, listing each CDR3 protein once. The sample records roughly 630,000 distinct CDR3 sequences, roughly 27% being singletons. The sample was naive CD8+ T cells from blood, with Jurkat cell RNA spiked in. The subset: FACS-sorted CD8+CD4-CCR7+CD45RA+ naive T cells. All receptors come from a human donor in good health. Some libraries in this study had Jurkat cell RNA spiked in.

This clonotype was observed at least ten times. This chain's CDR3 is CASSLSGQGGQPQHF. The CDR3 coding sequence is TGTGCCAGCAGTTTATCCGGACAGGGCGGTCAGCCCCAGCATTTT. The V gene is TRBV12-3 or TRBV12-4, the J gene TRBJ1-5; 8 bases agree with TRBD1. The J segment lost 6 bases and the V segment lost 2 bases, leaving 6 bases of the junction unmatched. The CDR3 sequence is 15 residues long.

As concerns this clonotype: Germline is not matched at one junction end, which may reflect a read error. The gene calls are TRBV11-3 and TRBJ1-5; TRBD1 matches at 7 bases. Germline V lookup: CDR1 SGHNT, CDR2 YENEEA. The CDR3 sequence is 17 residues long. Written as DNA, the CDR3 is TGTGCCAGCAGTCTCAATGGACAGGCAAAACCAGATCAACCCCAGCATTTT. As protein: CASSLNGQAKPDQPQHF.

CDR3 amino acids: CASSGGQGVYEQYF. CDR3 nucleotide sequence: TGTGCCAGCAGCGGGGGACAGGGGGTTTACGAGCAGTACTTC. The chain is built from TRBV7-9 and TRBJ2-7; 11 bases agree with TRBD1. CDR3 size: 14 residues. Germline V gives CDR1 SEHNR, CDR2 FQNEAQ (reference sequence). V was clipped by 5 bases and J by 4 bases; unmatched bases: 4. The full variable domain, with the rest looked up from reference TRBV7-9 and TRBJ2-7, is DTGVSQNPRHKITKRGQNVTFRCDPISEHNRLYWYRQTLGQGPEFLTYFQNEAQLEKSRLLSDRFSAERPKGSFSTLEIQRTEQGDSAMYLCASSGGQGVYEQYFGPGTRLTVT.

This clonotype was picked up a small number of times. The rearrangement joins TRBV7-2 to TRBJ2-5; 7 bases line up with TRBD1. Germline CDR1 SGHTA, CDR2 FQGNSA. V shed 5 bases and J 2 bases; nucleotides not matched to a gene: 5. The CDR3 is 14 residues long. The CDR3 reads CASSPGGEQETQYF. The CDR3, as DNA: TGTGCCAGCAGCCCAGGGGGAGAACAAGAGACCCAGTACTTC.

To note about this clonotype: Being one base from a much bigger clone, this may be a read error. V usage is TRBV5-4 and J usage is TRBJ2-7, with D possibly being TRBD1 or TRBD2 (5 bases each). Germline V gene sequence: CDR1 SGHNT, CDR2 YYREEE (reference sequence). CDR3 length: 12 residues. The CDR3 spells CAGSPGTAEQYF. The CDR3 DNA is TGTGCCGGCAGCCCCGGGACGGCGGAGCAGTACTTC.

In its sample, this clonotype was seen once. A single base separates this from a much larger clone, so it may be a read error. V and J are TRBV5-3 and TRBJ1-1; D is ambiguous. TRBV5-3 is designated an ORF whose function remains uncertain. The CDR3 consists of 16 residues. For the CDR3, the DNA is TGTGCCAGCAGCTGGTTGGGCGCAGTTCCGAACACTGAAGCTGTCTTT. This encodes CASSWLGAVPNTEAVF.

This clonotype showed up just once. This may come from a read error, since a much larger clone is one base off. The chain joins TRBV28 to TRBJ2-1, with D perhaps TRBD2 (5 bases). The V end lost 6 bases, the J end lost 0 bases, and 15 bases lay between the germline ends. The CDR3 length is 16 residues. The V gene's germline CDR1 is MDHEN and CDR2 SYDVKM. CDR3 DNA: TGTGCCAGCAGACTGCGGGTGCTAAACTCCTACAATGAGCAGTTCTTC. It yields the protein CASRLRVLNSYNEQFF.

This clonotype was counted ten times or more. The chain combines TRBV4-1 with TRBJ2-7; D may be TRBD1 (6 bases). The CDR3 length is 14 residues. CDR1 MGHRA and CDR2 YSYEKL come from the germline V gene. Trimming took off 1 base at V and 5 bases at J, with 12 bases between the two ends. The DNA for the CDR3 is TGCGCCAGCAGCCAAGTAGGGTCAGGGGACGAGCAGTACTTC. This translates into CASSQVGSGDEQYF.

This clonotype was detected a few times. This chain links TRBV25-1 with TRBJ2-7; no firm D call. This CDR3 has 12 residues. In germline, CDR1 is MGHDK, CDR2 SYGVNS. V was clipped by 1 base and J by 5 bases, with 6 bases between them. In DNA, the CDR3 is TGTGCCAGCAGTGAATTTGGGGACGAGCAGTACTTC. Protein product: CASSEFGDEQYF.

CDR3 DNA: TGTGCCACCAGCAGTAACTTTTGGGAGGTTGAAGCTTTCTTT. It translates to CATSSNFWEVEAFF. The chain is built from TRBV15 and TRBJ1-1; no reliable D call. The V end was cut by 3 bases, the J end by 7 bases, with 15 bases between. Germline V gene sequence: CDR1 LNHNV, CDR2 YYDKDF (reference sequence). The CDR3 length is 14 residues.

This clonotype has just a few counts. The rearrangement uses TRBV9 and TRBJ1-1; maybe TRBD1 (6 bases). This CDR3 has 14 residues. Germline V gene data show CDR1 as SGDLS and CDR2 as YYNGEE. The V end lost 0 bases, the J end lost 1 base, and 7 bases lay between the germline ends. In DNA, the CDR3 is TGTGCCAGCAGCGTAGGACAGGCGAACACTGAAGCTTTCTTT. Translating it yields CASSVGQANTEAFF.

Remarks on this clonotype: Since a much larger clone is just one base distant, this may be a read error. The rearrangement joins TRBV19 to TRBJ2-7; weak D call: TRBD2 (6 bases). Trimming took off 11 bases at V and 4 bases at J, with 12 bases between the two ends. The CDR3 loop spans 11 amino acids. The germline gives CDR1 LNHDA, CDR2 SQIVND (reference sequence). The CDR3: CASGEAYEQYF. CDR3 DNA sequence: TGTGCCTCGGGAGAAGCGTACGAGCAGTACTTC.

The V and J genes are TRBV6-5 and TRBJ2-7; possible D gene TRBD1, 5 bases. Germline CDR1 is MNHEY and CDR2 is SVGAGI. Deletions cut 10 bases from V and 3 bases from J, with 13 bases between. The CDR3 extends over 12 amino acids. The CDR3 coding sequence is TGTGCCACAGGAGCAACAGGCTACGAGCAGTACTTC. Amino acid sequence: CATGATGYEQYF.

This clonotype was picked up many times. The chain joins TRBV27 to TRBJ1-5; TRBD1 might be the D (6 bases). From germline, CDR1 is MNHEY and CDR2 SMNVEV (reference sequence). The CDR3 runs 12 residues. Trimming stripped 9 bases from V and 4 bases from J, with 10 bases between. This CDR3 is CASQQGNQPQHF. The CDR3 nucleotides are TGTGCCAGTCAACAGGGAAATCAGCCCCAGCATTTT.

This clonotype was detected ten times or more. This sequence joins TRBV28 and TRBJ2-7, with 9 bases identical to TRBD1. The germline V gene has CDR1 MDHEN and CDR2 SYDVKM. CDR3 length: 21 residues. Germline trimming cut 3 bases from V and 5 bases from J; bases unmatched to any gene: 26. The CDR3 nucleotides are TGTGCCAGCAGTTTCCCCCGGGCGGGACAGGGACTTCCAATTGTAGCGAACGAGCAGTACTTC. It translates to CASSFPRAGQGLPIVANEQYF.

Ten or more counts support this clonotype. The chain recombines TRBV10-3 with TRBJ2-5, with D possibly being TRBD1 or TRBD2 (6 bases each). Per the germline V gene, CDR1 is ENHRY and CDR2 is SYGVKD. The CDR3 is 15 amino acids. The V end was cut by 10 bases, the J end by 0 bases, with 18 bases between. DNA of the CDR3: TGTGCCACCAATGGGGGGCCGGGGTACCAAGAGACCCAGTACTTC. Translated, it gives CATNGGPGYQETQYF.

This clonotype appeared many times. The chain combines TRBV20-1 with TRBJ1-1; the D is unclear. The length of the CDR3 is 11 residues. Germline CDR1 reads DFQATT; CDR2 reads SNEGSKA (reference sequence). V gave up 4 bases and J gave up 5 bases, with 8 bases separating them. This CDR3 reads CSAKLITEAFF. CDR3 DNA sequence: TGCAGTGCTAAATTAATTACTGAAGCTTTCTTT.